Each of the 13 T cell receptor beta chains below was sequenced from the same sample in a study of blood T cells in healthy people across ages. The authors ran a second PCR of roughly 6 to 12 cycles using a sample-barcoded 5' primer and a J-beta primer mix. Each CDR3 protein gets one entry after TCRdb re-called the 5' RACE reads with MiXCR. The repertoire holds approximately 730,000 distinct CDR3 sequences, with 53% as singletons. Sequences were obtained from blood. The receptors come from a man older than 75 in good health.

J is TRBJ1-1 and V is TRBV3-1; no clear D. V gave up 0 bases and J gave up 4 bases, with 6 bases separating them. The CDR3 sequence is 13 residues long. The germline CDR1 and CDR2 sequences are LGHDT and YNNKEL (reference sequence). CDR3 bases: TGTGCCAGCAGCCAAGATCGGATCACTGAAGCTTTCTTT. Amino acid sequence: CASSQDRITEAFF.

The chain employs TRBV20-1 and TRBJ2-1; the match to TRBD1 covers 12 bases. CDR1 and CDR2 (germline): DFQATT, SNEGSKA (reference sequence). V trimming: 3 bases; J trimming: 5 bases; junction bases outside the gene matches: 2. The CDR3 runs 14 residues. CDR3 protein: CSARGQGANNEQFF. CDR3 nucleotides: TGCAGTGCTAGGGGACAGGGGGCCAACAATGAGCAGTTCTTC.

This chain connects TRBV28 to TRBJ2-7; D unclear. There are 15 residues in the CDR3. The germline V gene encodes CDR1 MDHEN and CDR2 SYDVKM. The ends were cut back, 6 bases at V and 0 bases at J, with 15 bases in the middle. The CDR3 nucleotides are TGTGCCAGCAGCTGCCCCGGACCAAGCTCCTACGAGCAGTACTTC. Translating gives CASSCPGPSSYEQYF.

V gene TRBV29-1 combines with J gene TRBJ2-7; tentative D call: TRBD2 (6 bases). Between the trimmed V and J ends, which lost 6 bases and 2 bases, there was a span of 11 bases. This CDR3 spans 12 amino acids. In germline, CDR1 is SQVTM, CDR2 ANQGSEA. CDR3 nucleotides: TGCAGCGTCAAAACGGGGGCCTACGAGCAGTACTTC. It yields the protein CSVKTGAYEQYF.

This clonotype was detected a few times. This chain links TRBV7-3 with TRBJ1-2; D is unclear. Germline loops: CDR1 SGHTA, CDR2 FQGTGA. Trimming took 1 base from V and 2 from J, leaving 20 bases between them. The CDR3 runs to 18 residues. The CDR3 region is CASSLNGPSSSSNYGYTF. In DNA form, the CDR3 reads TGTGCCAGCAGCTTAAACGGCCCCTCTTCATCGTCGAACTATGGCTACACCTTC.

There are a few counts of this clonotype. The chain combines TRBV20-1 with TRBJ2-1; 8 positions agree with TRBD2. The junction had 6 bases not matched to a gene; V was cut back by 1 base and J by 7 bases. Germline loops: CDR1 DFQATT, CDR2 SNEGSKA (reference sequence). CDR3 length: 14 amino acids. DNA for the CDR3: TGCAGTGCTAGAGGCCTAGCGGGTAGGAATGAGCAGTTCTTC. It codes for CSARGLAGRNEQFF.

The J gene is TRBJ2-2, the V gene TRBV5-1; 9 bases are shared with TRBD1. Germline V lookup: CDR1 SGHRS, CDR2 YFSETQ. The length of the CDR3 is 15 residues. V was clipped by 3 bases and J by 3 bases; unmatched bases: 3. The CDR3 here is CASSSRQGDTGELFF. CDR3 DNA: TGCGCCAGCAGCTCCCGACAGGGGGACACCGGGGAGCTGTTTTTT.

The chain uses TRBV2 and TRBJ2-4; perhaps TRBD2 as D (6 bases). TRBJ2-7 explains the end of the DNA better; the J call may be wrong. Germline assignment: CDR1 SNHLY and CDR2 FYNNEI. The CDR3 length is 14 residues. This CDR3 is CASTLRRDLYEQYF. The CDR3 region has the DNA TGTGCCAGCACTCTCCGGCGGGATCTTTACGAGCAGTACTTC.

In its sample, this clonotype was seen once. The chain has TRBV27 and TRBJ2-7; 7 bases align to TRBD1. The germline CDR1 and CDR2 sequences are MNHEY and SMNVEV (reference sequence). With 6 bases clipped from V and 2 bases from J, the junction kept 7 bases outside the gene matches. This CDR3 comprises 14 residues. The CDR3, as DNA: TGTGCCAGCAGGGTGTTCGACAGGGCCTACGAGCAGTACTTC. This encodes CASRVFDRAYEQYF.

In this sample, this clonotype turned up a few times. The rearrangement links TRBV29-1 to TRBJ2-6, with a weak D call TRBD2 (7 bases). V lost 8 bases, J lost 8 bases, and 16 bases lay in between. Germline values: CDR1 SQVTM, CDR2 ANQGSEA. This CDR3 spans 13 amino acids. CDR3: CSSRGRGSNVLTF. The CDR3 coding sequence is TGCAGCTCCCGGGGGCGGGGGTCCAACGTCCTGACTTTC.

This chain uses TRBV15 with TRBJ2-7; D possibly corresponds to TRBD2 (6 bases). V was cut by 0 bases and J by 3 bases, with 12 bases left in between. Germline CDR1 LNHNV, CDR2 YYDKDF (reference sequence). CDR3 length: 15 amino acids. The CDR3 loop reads CATSREPSESYEQYF. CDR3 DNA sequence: TGTGCCACCAGCAGAGAACCTAGCGAGAGCTACGAGCAGTACTTC.

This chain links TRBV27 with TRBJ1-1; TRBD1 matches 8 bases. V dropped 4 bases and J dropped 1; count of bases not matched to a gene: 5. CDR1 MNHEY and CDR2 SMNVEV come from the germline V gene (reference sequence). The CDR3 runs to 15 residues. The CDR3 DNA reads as TGTGCCAGCAGTTCACCTACAGGGGGGAACACTGAAGCTTTCTTT. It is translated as CASSSPTGGNTEAFF.

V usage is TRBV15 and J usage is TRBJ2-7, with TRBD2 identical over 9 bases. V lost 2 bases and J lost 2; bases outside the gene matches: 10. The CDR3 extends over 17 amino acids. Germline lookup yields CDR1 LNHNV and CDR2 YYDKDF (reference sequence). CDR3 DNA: TGTGCCACCAGCAGAAACCTAGCGGGGAGGACAACCTACGAGCAGTACTTC. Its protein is CATSRNLAGRTTYEQYF.